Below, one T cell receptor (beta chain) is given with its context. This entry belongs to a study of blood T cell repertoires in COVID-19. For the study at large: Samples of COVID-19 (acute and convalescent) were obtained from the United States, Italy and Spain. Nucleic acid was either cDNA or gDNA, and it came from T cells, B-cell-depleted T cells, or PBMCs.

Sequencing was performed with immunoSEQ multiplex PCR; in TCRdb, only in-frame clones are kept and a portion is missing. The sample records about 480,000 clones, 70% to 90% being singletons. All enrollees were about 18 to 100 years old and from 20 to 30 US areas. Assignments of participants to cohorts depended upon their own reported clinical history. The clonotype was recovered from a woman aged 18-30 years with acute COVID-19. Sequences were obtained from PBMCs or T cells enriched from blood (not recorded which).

This CDR3 is CATSDLNGEQFF. DNA for the CDR3: TGTGCCACCAGTGATTTGAACGGTGAGCAGTTCTTC. V and J are TRBV24-1 and TRBJ2-1, with no clear D. V shed 0 bases and J shed 9 bases, with 5 bases lying between them. The CDR3 has 12 residues. Germline-derived CDR1 and CDR2 are KGHDR and SFDVKD.